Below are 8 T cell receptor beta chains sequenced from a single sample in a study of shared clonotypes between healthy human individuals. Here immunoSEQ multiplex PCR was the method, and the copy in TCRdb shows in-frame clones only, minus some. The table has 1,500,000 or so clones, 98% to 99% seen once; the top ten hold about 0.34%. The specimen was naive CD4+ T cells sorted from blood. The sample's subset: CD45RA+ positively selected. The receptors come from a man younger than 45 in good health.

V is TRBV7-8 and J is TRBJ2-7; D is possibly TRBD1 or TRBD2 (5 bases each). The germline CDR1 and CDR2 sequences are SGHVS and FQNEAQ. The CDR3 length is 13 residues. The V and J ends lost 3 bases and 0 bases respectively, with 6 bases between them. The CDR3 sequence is CASSFGGSYEQYF. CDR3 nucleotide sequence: TGTGCCAGCAGCTTTGGGGGCTCCTACGAGCAGTACTTC.

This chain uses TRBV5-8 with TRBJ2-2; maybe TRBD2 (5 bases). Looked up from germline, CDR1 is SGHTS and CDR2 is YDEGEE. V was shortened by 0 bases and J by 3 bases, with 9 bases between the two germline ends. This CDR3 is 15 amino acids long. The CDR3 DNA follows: TGTGCCAGCAGCTTGGGAGGGATCCACACCGGGGAGCTGTTTTTT. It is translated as CASSLGGIHTGELFF.

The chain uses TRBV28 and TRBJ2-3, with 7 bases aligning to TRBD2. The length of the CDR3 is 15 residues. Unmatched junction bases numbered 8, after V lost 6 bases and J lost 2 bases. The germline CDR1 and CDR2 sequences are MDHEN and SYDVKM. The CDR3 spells CASSPRGDYTDTQYF. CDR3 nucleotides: TGTGCCAGCAGCCCCCGGGGGGACTACACAGATACGCAGTATTTT.

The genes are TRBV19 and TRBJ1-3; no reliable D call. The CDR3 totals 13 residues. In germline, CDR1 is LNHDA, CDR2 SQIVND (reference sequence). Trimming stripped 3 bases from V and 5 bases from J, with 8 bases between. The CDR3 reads CASSILGRNTIYF. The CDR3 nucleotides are TGTGCCAGTAGTATTCTGGGCCGAAACACCATATATTTT.

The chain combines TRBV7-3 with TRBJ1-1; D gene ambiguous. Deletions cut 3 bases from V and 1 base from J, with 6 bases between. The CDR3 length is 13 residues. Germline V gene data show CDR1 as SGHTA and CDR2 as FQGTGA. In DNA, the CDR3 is TGTGCCAGCAGCTTGGTTGCGAACACTGAAGCTTTCTTT. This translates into CASSLVANTEAFF.

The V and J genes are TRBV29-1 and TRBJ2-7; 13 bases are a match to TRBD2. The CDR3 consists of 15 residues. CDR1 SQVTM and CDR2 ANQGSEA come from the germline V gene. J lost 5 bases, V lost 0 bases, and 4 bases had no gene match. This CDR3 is CSVEDVGLAGDEQYF. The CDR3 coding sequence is TGCAGCGTTGAAGATGTAGGACTAGCGGGAGACGAGCAGTACTTC.

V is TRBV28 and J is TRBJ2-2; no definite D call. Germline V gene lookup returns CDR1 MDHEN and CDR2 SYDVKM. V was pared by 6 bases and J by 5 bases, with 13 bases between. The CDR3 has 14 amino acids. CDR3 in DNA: TGTGCCAGCAGCCCACCGGGTCGAACCGGGGAGCTGTTTTTT. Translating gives CASSPPGRTGELFF.

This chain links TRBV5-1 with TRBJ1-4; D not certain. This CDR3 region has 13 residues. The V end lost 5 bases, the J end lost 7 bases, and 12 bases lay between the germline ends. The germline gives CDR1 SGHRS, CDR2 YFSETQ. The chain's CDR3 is CASRASPPEKLFF. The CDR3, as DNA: TGCGCCAGCAGAGCCTCTCCTCCTGAAAAACTGTTTTTT.